This T cell receptor (beta chain) is drawn from a study of blood T cell repertoires in COVID-19. Participants reported their clinical history, and cohort assignment relied on those reports. V dropped 7 bases and J dropped 1 base, with 19 bases sitting between them. Germline assignment: CDR1 SGHVS and CDR2 FQNEAQ. This CDR3 spans 16 amino acids. Profiled with immunoSEQ multiplex PCR; TCRdb holds only in-frame clones, not every one. The data contain around 190,000 clones, 86% of them singletons. Sequencing was carried out using PBMCs or T cells enriched from blood (not recorded which). This receptor was obtained from a man aged 40-50 years with acute COVID-19. The chain has TRBV7-8 and TRBJ1-2; no clear D gene. The CDR3 protein is CASTRGLEGNNYGYTF. The CDR3 DNA reads TGTGCCAGCACCAGAGGGCTGGAAGGGAATAACTATGGCTACACCTTC.